This T cell receptor beta chain was sequenced in a study of cytomegalovirus exposure and HLA in healthy donors. Study summary: A data release that came early held 80 million to 95 million unique TCRs from HLA-typed donors. General observations from the study: Earlier results showed most TCR beta V segments being productive about 90% or about 30% of the time.

The CDR3 spans 15 residues. CDR1 and CDR2 from the germline V gene are SNHLY and FYNNEI. The trim removed 1 base at V and 3 bases at J, leaving 6 bases unmatched. Notes on this clone: Its antigen is still unknown.

The PCR used 60 Vbeta and 13 Jbeta primers. Generated by immunoSEQ multiplex PCR, the TCRdb table keeps only in-frame clones and is missing some. The table shows 180,000 or so clones, with roughly four fifths occurring only once. This TCR was sampled from a woman aged 18 to 35 in good health and CMV-seropositive. V and J are TRBV2 and TRBJ2-7, with 7 nucleotides matching TRBD1. The specimen was PBMCs. CDR3 nucleotide sequence: TGTGCCAGCAGTGAAGGCGACAGGGAACTCTACGAGCAGTACTTC. It encodes CASSEGDRELYEQYF.